This T cell receptor beta chain appears in the sequencing data of a study of shared clonotypes between healthy human individuals (dated by TCRdb to the early 2020s). Concerning the study at large: The cohort comprised two women and a few men aged 18 to 49 years. The study deeply sequenced blood TCR repertoires of 5 or 6 healthy adults to estimate repertoire size and the extent of clonotype sharing between individuals. To increase sequencing depth and limit assay-specific biases, different laboratories used diverse techniques to prepare libraries and sequence TCR repertoires. Each donor's leukapheresis produced roughly between roughly 0.94 and 9.5 billion PBMCs.

Including the terminal cysteine and phenylalanine, the CDR3 comprises 14 residues. Here the CDR3 DNA is all that survives: 42 bases in frame from base 1. Germline trimming: 3 bases from V, 6 bases from J; junction bases outside gene matches: 10. Reading the germline V gene gives CDR1 SQVTM and CDR2 ANQGSEA. Using the deep immunoSEQ assay, multiplex PCR amplified TCR CDR3 regions from genomic DNA. Extracted genomic DNA from each cell subset was distributed evenly across all wells of several immunoSEQ 96-well plates, and each plate was treated as a replicate. For unsorted PBMC, each replicate PCR was loaded with about 280 ng genomic DNA, equivalent to roughly 33,000 T cell genomes. Unsorted PBMC genomic DNA was sequenced across ten immunoSEQ deep assay plates. Purified libraries were measured with a Qubit 3.0 fluorometer, size-checked on a Bioanalyzer 2100, and measured again with the KAPA Library Quantification kit. Every immunoSEQ 96-well plate was sequenced on a separate single-read 150-cycle Illumina NextSeq 550 flow cell. The authors' analysis ran thus. Because the immunoSEQ output held only junctional sequences and lacked quality scores, the filtering could not match the filtering applied to full-length reads. To assign V/J genes and CDR3, sequences were annotated using PyIR, a Python wrapper for IgBLAST v1.9, with IMGT germline references. Reads were filtered out if the reads had weak V/J assignments (E-value above 1e-6), no CDR3, stop codons, out-of-frame junctions, or ambiguous translated residues. V3J clonotypes were defined as sequences sharing the same inferred V gene, J gene, and CDR3 amino acid sequence. Percentage overlap between repertoires was calculated by dividing the number of shared unique clonotypes by the size of the smaller repertoire. Richness of each repertoire was evaluated using RTK rarefaction, the Chao1 estimator, and Recon v2.1 estimates of unobserved clonotypes. Entries here come from immuneACCESS through TCRdb and include only in-frame sequences with V and J called. Some clones fail to appear in such tables; in the studies checked, an unresolved V gene covers under half of the shortfall, and the cause of the remainder is unknown. Clonal size and the V and J genes are those of that table, whereas D and trimming came from the DNA. Recorded for this sample are 450,000 to 600,000 clones; around 80% of them occurred a single time. Clones ranked in the top ten supply 9.5% to 15% of the sample.

On this clone itself: Which antigen it targets is not known. Per-base qualities were not stored, and no clone one base away is much larger.

Overall study outcomes, separate from this receptor: Only blood was sampled, and tissue TCR repertoires likely differ from those in blood. The small number of donors limited the genetic and exposure-history diversity represented. Pairwise subsampling indicated that sequencing depth was expected to affect the degree of clonotype sharing among donors.

The donors were healthy, HIV-negative adults with no recently reported acute infections or vaccinations. Every donor was a Caucasian adult living in Nashville, Tennessee, USA. For unsorted samples, approximately 89 million PBMCs were counted, and genomic DNA was extracted using the QIAamp DNA Blood Mini kit. Blood was obtained by leukapheresis, after which PBMCs were separated by Ficoll-Histopaque density gradient centrifugation and cryopreserved in liquid nitrogen vapor phase. This clonotype was obtained from a woman aged 35 to 49 in good health. Some clones in this sample may be carry-over from other donors' samples. The sequencing sample was made of PBMCs. The rearranged chain carries TRBV29-1 and TRBJ2-7, with 8 bases matching TRBD2. The nucleotide sequence is given as TGCAGCGTTGAGCCCGGGACCGGGAGGGGCGAGCAGTACTTC. The resulting protein is CSVEPGTGRGEQYF.